This record looks at one T cell receptor (beta chain) sequence and its context. No cognate antigen has been identified for it. Nothing much larger sits one base from this clone, and base qualities are not available. The sample originates from a study of T-cell reconstitution after alpha-beta-depleted transplantation in children (dated by TCRdb to the mid-2010s). Context from the whole study: T-cell immune reconstitution after TCRalphabeta/CD19-depleted allogeneic hematopoietic cell transplantation in children was quantitatively tracked in the study by means of TCR repertoire profiling.

This sample's treatment or condition label indicates: allogeneic hematopoietic cell transplantation with graft depleted of TCRalphabeta T cells and CD19 B cells. The children who served as transplant recipients had been given grafts of TCRalphabeta/CD19-depleted allogeneic hematopoietic cells. The protocol used for the library was PCR. The instrument given in TCRdb is Illumina HiSeq 2500. To normalize quantification of the TCRbeta repertoire, the TCR libraries were built with molecular barcoding that relied on unique molecular identifiers. Clones were called with MiXCR by TCRdb after fastp trimmed the public reads at Q25, and only in-frame beta chains were retained. Entries are consolidated by CDR3 protein sequence, retaining the most common genes and DNA. This sample lists 500,000 to 750,000 distinct CDR3 sequences; roughly 30% were detected once. The top ten hold 35% to 40% of the sample. V loses 4 bases, J loses 3 bases, and the germline ends lie 10 bases apart. The CDR3 sequence holds 14 residues, the cysteine and phenylalanine included. The sequence is cut down to CDR3 DNA, 42 bases in frame from base 1.

General study outcomes and caveats: The high TCRbeta diversity at day 60 in some patients was ascribed to recipient T cells and intrathymic progenitors that had survived conditioning. About two months after transplant, the apparently early recovery of alphabetaT-cell counts reportedly depended on just several hundred clones that had expanded rapidly and came from non-depleted graft cells. Hyperexpanded clone frequencies declined over subsequent months; after one year, T-cell counts and TCRbeta diversity were mostly attributed to newly produced T cells.

The chain is made from TRBV12-3 or TRBV12-4 and TRBJ1-5, and TRBD1 may be the D gene, going by 6 matching bases. This sample comprised PBMCs, obtained before TCRalphabeta/CD19-depleted stem cell transplant. The TCR sequence derives from a boy under two years old with Wiskott-Aldrich syndrome, due to receive a stem cell transplant. The CDR3 sequence is CASSYRAVNQPQHF. The bases read TGTGCCAGCAGTTACAGGGCGGTCAATCAGCCCCAGCATTTT.